The TCR beta chain under discussion was sequenced for a study of human T cells and chemical hapten exposure. Study results and caveats: No shift was seen in TCRs above 1 in 1000 frequency with DPC sensitization.

About this clonotype: Its antigen is not identified.

TCRdb ran MiXCR on the RACE reads and lists one entry per CDR3 protein. The profile shows around 360,000 distinct CDR3 sequences, just under 6.5% of them singletons. Germline lookup yields CDR1 SQVTM and CDR2 ANQGSEA. V shed 3 bases and J shed 1 base, with 6 bases lying between them. CDR3 length equals 12 residues. Indicated time point: patch test 2, 6 weeks after DPC sensitization. The sample's treatment: therapeutic diphenylcyclopropenone sensitization with weekly scalp DPC. The receptor comes from a woman aged 18 to 35 with alopecia areata. Some clones in this sample may be carry-over from other donors' samples. Specimen: whole blood, collected in connection with sensitization to the hapten diphenylcyclopropenone (DPC). The V gene is TRBV29-1, the J gene TRBJ2-5; no clear D. The CDR3 sequence is CSVDRTQETQYF. The CDR3 DNA is TGCAGCGTTGACAGGACCCAAGAGACCCAGTACTTC.